The 3 T cell receptor beta chains below come from one sample, sequenced in a study of blood T cell repertoires in COVID-19. Sequencing was performed with immunoSEQ multiplex PCR; in TCRdb, only in-frame clones are kept and a portion is missing. The sample yields roughly 150,000 clones, approximately 82% seen once. The source material was PBMCs or T cells enriched from blood (not recorded which). The receptors shown here come from a man in his fifties or sixties who had recovered from COVID-19.

The chain is built from TRBV6-5 and TRBJ1-6; 7 nucleotides line up with TRBD1. Germline CDR1 and CDR2: MNHEY and SVGAGI. Trimming cost V 0 bases and J 7 bases; bases outside gene matches: 6. There are 16 residues in the CDR3. The DNA of the CDR3 is TGTGCCAGCAGTTACTCTTGGGACAGTAGGAATTCACCCCTCCACTTT. This codes for CASSYSWDSRNSPLHF.

This chain joins TRBV18 and TRBJ2-2, with 9 bases identical to TRBD1. V lost 3 bases and J lost 5; bases outside the gene matches: 7. Germline CDR1 KGHSH, CDR2 LQKENI. The CDR3 is 16 amino acids. The CDR3 coding sequence is TGTGCCAGCTCACCGACGACAGGGGGTGCGACCGGGGAGCTGTTTTTT. It yields the protein CASSPTTGGATGELFF.

The V and J genes are TRBV19 and TRBJ2-5, with D unclear. This CDR3 contains 15 residues. Germline lookup yields CDR1 LNHDA and CDR2 SQIVND (reference sequence). Deletions cut 6 bases from V and 7 bases from J, with 21 bases between. The DNA for the CDR3 is TGTGCCAGTAGCCTACTACCTCACGGGTGGGTGACCCAGTACTTC. This encodes CASSLLPHGWVTQYF.